The TCR beta chain under discussion was sequenced for a study of T cells in Graves' hyperthyroidism and ophthalmopathy. Study-wide results and limits: From stable hyperthyroidism, ophthalmopathy was set apart by a 13 V-J model.

This CDR3 comprises 17 residues. Germline assignment: CDR1 SGHDT and CDR2 YYEEEE. V was pared by 4 bases and J by 1 base, with 20 bases between. These patients, aged 18 to 65, had recently diagnosed hyperthyroidism lasting under 2 months. Lactation, pregnancy, other autoimmune disease or uncontrolled infection led to exclusion of patients. Amplified regions were TCR beta CDR3 sequences from RNA transcripts. Carried out on the TCR CDR3, a first-round RT-PCR used the HTBI primer set. From the multiplex PCR reads, TCRdb called clonotypes with MiXCR, one entry per CDR3 protein. Of around 690,000 distinct CDR3 sequences listed, roughly 17% are singletons. Concerning this clonotype: Its antigen remains unknown.

The chain recombines TRBV5-6 with TRBJ1-1; the D gene is possibly TRBD1 (5 bases). The sequencing input was blood. The receptor was derived from a man aged 45-65 years with Graves' hyperthyroidism. The CDR3 region has the DNA TGTGCCAGCAGCGGTGGGGACCCCCGGGTGGCGAACACTGAAGCTTTCTTT. This gives the protein CASSGGDPRVANTEAFF.